This T cell receptor beta chain was captured by sequencing in a study of blood T cell repertoires in COVID-19. Overall study context: The origin of the acute and convalescent COVID-19 samples was the United States, Italy and Spain. The cDNA or gDNA used as material had been derived from T cells, B-cell-depleted T cells, or PBMCs.

As processed by the authors: For nucleated cells, counts were estimated from reference gene primer amplification. Repertoires were generated with immunoSEQ multiplex PCR, while TCRdb's copy carries only in-frame clones and drops some. V and J calls and clone size are given by that table; D and trimming were obtained from the DNA. The sample records under 250,000 clones, around 90% being singletons. This CDR3 contains 13 residues. CDR1 and CDR2 (germline): MNHEY, SVGAGI. V dropped 7 bases and J dropped 6 bases, with 13 bases sitting between them. The clonotype comes from a man aged 25-45 years with COVID-19, enrolled during active disease. Input material: peripheral blood. The V and J genes are TRBV6-5 and TRBJ2-1, with D maybe TRBD2 (5 bases). DNA of the CDR3: TGTGCCAGCACCCGCCCCGGGGTCAATGAGCAGTTCTTC. Translated, it gives CASTRPGVNEQFF.